Reported below is one TCR beta chain. Runs used v3.0 of the immunoSEQ assay and were done at survey level. Produced via immunoSEQ multiplex PCR; TCRdb's table is partial and in-frame only. Of 20,000 to 30,000 clones listed, 79% are singletons. Per germline, CDR1 WNHNN and CDR2 SYGVQD (reference sequence). V lost 1 base and J lost 6; bases outside the gene matches: 9. CDR3 length: 15 amino acids. This entry is derived from a study of long-term antiretroviral therapy in people with HIV. The clonotype comes from a woman aged 40 to 49 with HIV. The source material was unsorted PBMCs, sampled 1.2 years after starting antiretroviral therapy. The chain combines TRBV10-1 with TRBJ2-7, with 7 nucleotides matching TRBD2. CDR3 nucleotides: TGCGCCAGCAGTGAGTTATCAAGCGGGATCGTCGAGCAGTACTTC. This translates into CASSELSSGIVEQYF.